The present T cell receptor beta chain was sequenced within a study of T cell repertoires in cytomegalovirus infection. TCRdb re-analysed the reads in MiXCR, keeping a single row per CDR3 protein. The data contain about 180,000 distinct CDR3 sequences, 13% to 15% of them singletons. In this sample, this clonotype turned up a few times. The V gene lost 6 bases and the J gene lost 4 bases, with 22 bases spanning the gap. Germline V gene data show CDR1 as MNHEY and CDR2 as SVGEGT. This CDR3 is built from 17 residues. The clonotype was recovered from a human donor in good health (CMV status not recorded). Some clones in this sample may be carry-over from other donors' samples. The sequencing input was PBMCs. The chain is built from TRBV6-2 or TRBV6-3 and TRBJ2-1; weak D call: TRBD2 (6 bases). CDR3 amino acids: CASRGVGTGTAYNEQFF. The CDR3 DNA is TGTGCCAGCAGAGGGGTAGGAACCGGGACTGCGTACAATGAGCAGTTCTTC.